This record looks at one T cell receptor (beta chain) sequence and its context. Only a few counts were recorded for this clone. It lacks a known antigen. No per-base quality is available; no much larger clone lies one base away. These data originate in a study of T cells in tuberculosis (dated by TCRdb to 2017 to 2018). For the study in its entirety: In the study, CD1B tetramers and high-throughput TCR immunosequencing were combined to characterize T cells specific for the mycobacterial lipid antigen glucose monomycolate (GMM). A South African clinical cohort compared IGRA-negative adolescents, IGRA-positive adolescents with latent tuberculosis and adults with active tuberculosis, around ten per group. The paper as a whole reports these results and caveats: Which clinical samples got chosen depended on the availability of cryopreserved specimens, and the active tuberculosis cases were adults, whereas the controls were adolescents. An accuracy of approximately 90% (AUROC roughly 0.87) was reached by a classifier using the diverse GMM-specific repertoire, compared with about 65% accuracy when GEM motif frequencies were used. Compared with IGRA-negative controls, TCR-alpha repertoires from active tuberculosis had smaller mean NN-distances to GMM-specific TCRs, which suggests clonal expansion of these TCRs. The smaller NN-distances in active tuberculosis patients were driven in part by shorter CDR3-alpha lengths, while the difference seen for TCR-beta was not statistically significant.

At study entry, adolescents were screened for latent tuberculosis infection using a tuberculin skin test and the QuantiFERON-TB GOLD In-Tube IGRA. Unsorted cryopreserved PBMC were immunosequenced, covering on average around 100,000 T cells per clinical donor. Eleven high schools in the Worcester region of the Western Cape, South Africa, served as enrollment sites for adolescents aged 12 to 18 years. Ten or so M. tuberculosis-infected adolescents and approximately 10 uninfected adolescents, matched for age and sex, were selected. Adolescent PBMC were isolated from freshly drawn heparinized blood by density centrifugation and cryopreserved. TCR libraries were generated with the immunoSEQ multiplex PCR assay, using TCR-beta and/or TCR-alpha/delta assays for each sample. The amplified TCR libraries were sequenced using the Illumina high-throughput platform. Processing in the source paper ran as follows. Clustering and dimensionality reduction relied on pairwise TCRdist distances among GMM-specific receptors from T cells that were either sorted ex vivo or expanded in vitro. Each clinical repertoire received a mean NN-distance score, defined as the average TCRdist to the nearest 10% of tetramer-positive reference sequences. GEM TCR motif frequency was calculated as the fraction of unique TCRs that matched known GEM sequences in V/J usage and CDR3 length. Active tuberculosis was classified by linear discriminant analysis with leave-one-out cross-validation, implemented in scikit-learn. Entries here come from immuneACCESS through TCRdb and include only in-frame sequences with V and J called. Some clones fail to appear in such tables; in the studies checked, an unresolved V gene covers under half of the shortfall, and the cause of the remainder is unknown. V, J and clone size reflect that table, while D and trimming were determined from the DNA. Counted in this sample were under 45,000 clones; around 96% of them appeared once. 3% to 4.5% of the sample is in the top ten clones.

Including the terminal cysteine and phenylalanine, the CDR3 comprises 13 residues. The DNA shown is the 39-base CDR3, in frame from base 1. V gives up 4 bases and J gives up 7 bases, and the segment between their germline ends measures 13 bases. CDR1 and CDR2 are drawn from the germline V gene (reference sequence): MNHEY, SMNVEV. The chain couples TRBV27 to TRBJ2-5; matching of 5 bases hints at TRBD1 as the D gene. Sequenced input: PBMCs. This receptor was taken from a donor between 5 and 29 years old with latent tuberculosis or without tuberculosis infection. The CDR3 corresponds to CASSSDLTGTQYF. At the DNA level, the sequence is TGTGCCAGCAGTTCGGACCTAACAGGGACCCAGTACTTC.